What follows are 24 T cell receptor beta chains derived from one specimen sequenced in a study of human T cells and chemical hapten exposure (dated by TCRdb to the early 2020s). Receptors were amplified or captured by RACE. TCRdb shows the sequencer as NextSeq 500. Using fastp at Q25 and MiXCR, TCRdb reprocessed the public reads and kept productive beta chains. Every distinct CDR3 protein forms one entry, paired with its most common genes and DNA. Counted in this sample were 180,000 or so distinct CDR3 sequences; about 25% of them appeared once. Together, the top ten hold about 2.3% of the sample. This sample's time point label indicates: patch test 3, about 24 weeks after DPC sensitization. Per the publication, the treatment or condition label means: therapeutic diphenylcyclopropenone sensitization with weekly scalp DPC. The sequenced sample was whole blood, obtained in connection with sensitization to the hapten diphenylcyclopropenone (DPC). These receptors were taken from a woman in her thirties or forties with alopecia areata. Some clones in this sample may be carry-over from other donors' samples.

The gene calls are TRBV7-2 and TRBJ2-7; 10 bases match TRBD2. This CDR3 is 15 amino acids long. Germline assignment: CDR1 SGHTA and CDR2 FQGNSA. The V and J ends lost 5 bases and 2 bases, in that order; junction bases with no gene match: 6. CDR3 nucleotides: TGTGCCAGCAGCCCCGGGACTAGCGACCCCTACGAGCAGTACTTC. Protein product: CASSPGTSDPYEQYF.

The gene calls are TRBV7-2 and TRBJ1-1; tentatively, D is TRBD1 (5 bases). The V end lost 8 bases, the J end lost 5 bases, and 21 bases lay between the germline ends. This CDR3 spans 15 amino acids. Germline values: CDR1 SGHTA, CDR2 FQGNSA. For the CDR3, the DNA is TGTGCCAGCGCTCCCGCCCTTGGGACGGGGACTGAAGCTTTCTTT. Amino acids: CASAPALGTGTEAFF.

This clonotype came up many times. J is TRBJ2-5 and V is TRBV10-3; the D is unclear. Trimming shortened V by 2 bases and J by 2 bases, and 0 bases separated the two germline ends. CDR1 and CDR2 (germline): ENHRY, SYGVKD. The CDR3 runs 11 residues. In DNA, the CDR3 is TGTGCCATCAGTGAGCAAGAGACCCAGTACTTC. It yields the protein CAISEQETQYF.

The CDR3 DNA is TGTGCCAGCAGTGACCACATGAACACTGAAGCTTTCTTT. Its translation is CASSDHMNTEAFF. The chain couples TRBV6-1 to TRBJ1-1; no reliable D call. Deletions cut 3 bases from V and 0 bases from J, with 5 bases between. The germline V gene has CDR1 MNHNS and CDR2 SASEGT. This CDR3 region has 13 residues.

V and J are TRBV7-2 and TRBJ2-7; 9 bases line up with TRBD2. The CDR3 totals 16 residues. V trimming: 0 bases; J trimming: 3 bases; junction bases outside the gene matches: 6. Germline-derived CDR1 and CDR2 are SGHTA and FQGNSA. CDR3 amino acids: CASSLAPSGINYEQYF. CDR3 nucleotides: TGTGCCAGCAGCTTAGCGCCTAGCGGGATAAACTACGAGCAGTACTTC.

This clonotype was picked up many times. J is TRBJ1-1 and V is TRBV6-2 or TRBV6-3; D unresolved. The length of the CDR3 is 13 residues. Deletions cut 6 bases from V and 4 bases from J, with 12 bases between. Germline-derived CDR1 and CDR2 are MNHEY and SVGEGT. CDR3 sequence reads: CASSPQAGTEAFF. The CDR3 DNA sequence: TGTGCCAGCAGCCCGCAAGCGGGCACTGAAGCTTTCTTT.

This clonotype was seen only a few times. This chain joins TRBV7-9 and TRBJ1-2, with a weak D call TRBD1 (6 bases). V lost 4 bases to trimming and J lost 6 bases, with 15 bases between them. The CDR3 loop spans 14 amino acids. Germline assignment: CDR1 SEHNR and CDR2 FQNEAQ (reference sequence). The DNA for the CDR3 is TGTGCCAGCAGCTCCCCGGGGGGCCAGGATGGCTACACCTTC. Its protein product is CASSSPGGQDGYTF.

The J gene is TRBJ2-6, the V gene TRBV29-1; D is unresolved. Germline lookup yields CDR1 SQVTM and CDR2 ANQGSEA. This CDR3 comprises 14 residues. Between the trimmed V and J ends, which lost 0 bases and 0 bases, there was a span of 3 bases. DNA of the CDR3: TGCAGCGTTGAAGACAACTCTGGGGCCAACGTCCTGACTTTC. It codes for CSVEDNSGANVLTF.

This clonotype was picked up a small number of times. This chain connects TRBV20-1 to TRBJ2-3; TRBD2 aligns across 7 bases. The CDR3 loop spans 15 amino acids. The germline V gene encodes CDR1 DFQATT and CDR2 SNEGSKA (reference sequence). Trimming cost V 0 bases and J 6 bases; bases outside gene matches: 9. The CDR3 loop is CSARDPGGPGDTQYF. CDR3 DNA: TGCAGTGCTAGAGACCCGGGGGGTCCGGGGGATACGCAGTATTTT.

This sequence joins TRBV24-1 and TRBJ2-1, with D possibly being TRBD2 (5 bases). V lost 1 base, J lost 6 bases, and 12 bases lay in between. CDR3 size: 15 residues. In germline, CDR1 is KGHDR, CDR2 SFDVKD. As DNA, the CDR3 is TGTGCCACCAGTGATTTAAGCGGCCGGAGCAATGAGCAGTTCTTC. Its translation: CATSDLSGRSNEQFF.

This chain uses TRBV10-3 with TRBJ2-1; 8 bases match TRBD2. Germline CDR1 and CDR2: ENHRY and SYGVKD. CDR3 length: 15 residues. After removal of 0 bases from V and 4 bases from J, the junction contained 2 bases not matched to a gene. CDR3 in DNA: TGTGCCATCAGTGAGTCTAGCGGGACATACAATGAGCAGTTCTTC. It is translated as CAISESSGTYNEQFF.

V gene TRBV20-1 combines with J gene TRBJ2-5; unclear D gene. The CDR3 spans 10 residues. The V end lost 3 bases, the J end lost 5 bases, and 4 bases lay between the germline ends. Germline V lookup: CDR1 DFQATT, CDR2 SNEGSKA (reference sequence). The CDR3 loop reads CSARTETQYF. CDR3 coding DNA: TGCAGTGCTAGGACCGAGACCCAGTACTTC.

V and J are TRBV10-3 and TRBJ2-1, with 7 positions matching TRBD2. The CDR3 is 13 residues long. Trimming took 7 bases from V and 5 from J; bases not matched to a gene: 5. The germline V gene encodes CDR1 ENHRY and CDR2 SYGVKD. The CDR3: CAIKPSGDNEQFF. In DNA form, the CDR3 reads TGTGCCATCAAGCCTAGCGGAGACAATGAGCAGTTCTTC.

This rearrangement joins TRBV24-1 to TRBJ2-3, with D perhaps assigned TRBD1 or TRBD2 (5 bases each). V dropped 9 bases and J dropped 3 bases, with 12 bases sitting between them. CDR3 length: 13 amino acids. From germline, CDR1 is KGHDR and CDR2 SFDVKD. The CDR3 sequence is CATSRDPTDTQYF. The CDR3 DNA reads TGTGCCACCTCGAGGGACCCGACAGATACGCAGTATTTT.

This clonotype turned up a few times. This chain joins TRBV6-5 and TRBJ2-7, with a tentative D call TRBD1 (5 bases). Germline V gene data show CDR1 as MNHEY and CDR2 as SVGAGI. This CDR3 contains 12 residues. Deletions cut 8 bases from V and 2 bases from J, with 10 bases between. CDR3 protein: CASGAVPYEQYF. CDR3 nucleotides: TGTGCCAGCGGGGCGGTGCCCTACGAGCAGTACTTC.

The J gene is TRBJ1-5, the V gene TRBV24-1, with TRBD1 as a possible D gene (5 bases). Germline V lookup: CDR1 KGHDR, CDR2 SFDVKD. The V end was cut by 9 bases, the J end by 0 bases, with 11 bases between. There are 14 residues in the CDR3. The CDR3 sequence is CATGEGTSNQPQHF. The CDR3 nucleotides are TGTGCCACCGGGGAAGGGACTAGCAATCAGCCCCAGCATTTT.

This clonotype came up a few times. The chain joins TRBV5-1 to TRBJ2-1; D not resolved. The CDR3 has 13 amino acids. Germline CDR1 and CDR2: SGHRS and YFSETQ. V shed 0 bases and J shed 7 bases, with 8 bases lying between them. The CDR3 sequence: CASSLEVSNEQFF. In DNA, the CDR3 is TGCGCCAGCAGCTTGGAGGTATCGAATGAGCAGTTCTTC.

This clonotype was detected only a few times. V is TRBV28 and J is TRBJ2-3, with a tentative D call TRBD1 (6 bases). Germline V gene lookup returns CDR1 MDHEN and CDR2 SYDVKM. CDR3 length equals 13 residues. With 7 bases removed from V and 3 bases from J, the gap between germline ends came to 11 bases. The CDR3 nucleotides are TGTGCCAGCACGGGACAACAAACAGATACGCAGTATTTT. The encoded protein is CASTGQQTDTQYF.

The CDR3: CASRKSRDYSYNEQFF. The CDR3 coding sequence is TGTGCCAGCCGCAAGTCTAGGGACTACTCCTACAATGAGCAGTTCTTC. The chain carries TRBV6-5 and TRBJ2-1, with 7 nucleotides matching TRBD2. Trimming at V came to 8 bases and at J to 0 bases, leaving 10 bases not matched to a gene. CDR3 length: 16 residues. Per the germline V gene, CDR1 is MNHEY and CDR2 is SVGAGI.

This clonotype was detected only a few times. The rearrangement joins TRBV6-5 to TRBJ2-3, with 10 nucleotides matching TRBD1. In germline, CDR1 is MNHEY, CDR2 SVGAGI. The CDR3 consists of 18 residues. Trimming removed 2 bases from V and 2 bases from J; junction bases left unmatched: 10. The CDR3, as DNA: TGTGCCAGCAGTTACGTTGGCCCGGGACAGGGGCCCACAGATACGCAGTATTTT. Protein product: CASSYVGPGQGPTDTQYF.

This clonotype was recorded a few times. CDR3 nucleotides: TGCAGCGTTGACGACAGGGTCAGATCTGGGGCCAACGTCCTGACTTTC. Translating it yields CSVDDRVRSGANVLTF. The chain is built from TRBV29-1 and TRBJ2-6, with TRBD1 matching 7 bases. The length of the CDR3 is 16 residues. Unmatched junction bases numbered 6, after V lost 3 bases and J lost 1 base. Germline V CDR1 and CDR2: SQVTM, ANQGSEA.

The sample holds many counts of this clonotype. V and J are TRBV20-1 and TRBJ2-5; D gene unclear. Trimming cost V 5 bases and J 0 bases, with 7 bases left between them. CDR1 DFQATT and CDR2 SNEGSKA come from the germline V gene (reference sequence). The CDR3 covers 12 residues. The CDR3 reads CSAPSNQETQYF. CDR3 DNA sequence: TGCAGTGCTCCCTCTAACCAAGAGACCCAGTACTTC.

There are many counts of this clonotype. The chain combines TRBV15 with TRBJ1-2; a possible D gene is TRBD1 (6 bases). V dropped 0 bases and J dropped 10 bases, with 21 bases sitting between them. Germline V lookup: CDR1 LNHNV, CDR2 YYDKDF (reference sequence). This CDR3 is 16 amino acids long. CDR3 DNA: TGTGCCACCAGCAGAGATGTCCGGGGGCACGATGGAAACTACACCTTC. Residues: CATSRDVRGHDGNYTF.

The J gene is TRBJ2-7, the V gene TRBV9; D call uncertain. Trimming stripped 2 bases from V and 4 bases from J, with 13 bases between. CDR1 and CDR2 from the germline V gene are SGDLS and YYNGEE. The CDR3 extends over 14 amino acids. The CDR3 is CASSVDRASYEQYF. As DNA, the CDR3 is TGTGCCAGCAGCGTTGACCGGGCCTCTTACGAGCAGTACTTC.